The 8 T cell receptor beta chains below come from one sample, sequenced in a study of identical twins. TCRdb independently ran MiXCR on the 5' RACE reads; one entry per CDR3 protein. This table has some 560,000 distinct CDR3 sequences, roughly 9.5% appearing once. The same specimen was also included in a second study, on yellow fever vaccine responses in identical twins.

The source material was PBMCs. These receptors all stem from a woman aged 18-35 years in good health.

This clonotype has only a few counts. The chain couples TRBV5-1 to TRBJ2-1, with D possibly TRBD1 on 5 matching bases. V was cut by 4 bases and J by 8 bases, with 25 bases left in between. The CDR3 length is 17 residues. Per the germline V gene, CDR1 is SGHRS and CDR2 is YFSETQ. This CDR3 reads CASSRGVGKIISDEQFF. In nucleotides, the CDR3 is TGCGCCAGCAGCAGGGGTGTAGGTAAGATTATCTCCGATGAGCAGTTCTTC. Complete variable domain (other parts from reference TRBV5-1 and TRBJ2-1): KAGVTQTPRYLIKTRGQQVTLSCSPISGHRSVSWYQQTPGQGLQFLFEYFSETQRNKGNFPGRFSGRQFSNSRSEMNVSTLELGDSALYLCASSRGVGKIISDEQFFGPGTRLTVL.

This clonotype was observed many times. This chain's CDR3 is CASNRDADTQYF. In DNA form, the CDR3 reads TGTGCCAGCAACAGGGACGCAGATACGCAGTATTTT. The J gene is TRBJ2-3, the V gene TRBV7-8; maybe TRBD1 (6 bases). The CDR3 extends over 12 amino acids. Germline CDR1 is SGHVS and CDR2 is FQNEAQ. V was cut by 7 bases and J by 4 bases, with 9 bases left in between.

Comment on this clonotype: Compared with germline, one end of the junction differs, possibly owing to a read error. V and J are TRBV24-1 and TRBJ2-2, with D possibly TRBD1 on 6 matching bases. This CDR3 contains 14 residues. Per germline, CDR1 KGHDR and CDR2 SFDVKD. The CDR3 DNA reads TGTGCCACCAGTCATTTACAGGGAATCGGGGAGCTGTTTTTT. It specifies CATSHLQGIGELFF.

This clonotype was recorded a few times. The V call is TRBV29-1, the J call TRBJ2-1, with TRBD1 as a possible D gene (5 bases). The ends were cut back, 5 bases at V and 0 bases at J, with 8 bases in the middle. Germline assignment: CDR1 SQVTM and CDR2 ANQGSEA. CDR3 length: 13 residues. In DNA, the CDR3 is TGCAGCGTTATTAGGGGCTCCTACAATGAGCAGTTCTTC. This sequence encodes CSVIRGSYNEQFF.

As for this clonotype: One end of the junction fails to match germline, which may point to a read error. The chain combines TRBV4-2 with TRBJ2-2; possible D gene TRBD1, 5 bases. CDR3 size: 16 residues. From germline, CDR1 is LGHNA and CDR2 YNFKEQ. In DNA form, the CDR3 reads TGTGCCGGCAGCCAAGACCCGGACAAGTTGGCCGGGGAGCTGTTTTTT. This gives the protein CAGSQDPDKLAGELFF.

Concerning this clonotype itself: A read error may account for a junction end that differs from germline. The gene calls are TRBV7-7 and TRBJ1-1; tentatively, D is TRBD1 (5 bases). CDR1 and CDR2 from the germline V gene are SSHAT and FNYEAQ (reference sequence). The length of the CDR3 is 14 residues. The CDR3 coding sequence is TGTGCTAGCAGCATCGGGACGGGGAACACTGAAGCTTTCTTT. Translation: CASSIGTGNTEAFF.

The sample holds many counts of this clonotype. The chain carries TRBV5-6 and TRBJ2-7; D may be TRBD2 (5 bases). Germline CDR1 is SGHDT and CDR2 is YYEEEE. V dropped 0 bases and J dropped 6 bases, with 19 bases sitting between them. This CDR3 has 16 residues. CDR3 protein: CASSLGQVPGGSEQYF. The DNA for the CDR3 is TGTGCCAGCAGCTTGGGCCAGGTTCCGGGTGGGAGCGAGCAGTACTTC.

This clonotype was seen more than once but under ten times. The V gene is TRBV12-3 or TRBV12-4, the J gene TRBJ1-2, with D maybe TRBD1 (6 bases). The CDR3 is made up of 15 amino acids. Trimming stripped 5 bases from V and 2 bases from J, with 15 bases between. CDR3 in amino acids: CASSKGSRGNYGYTF. CDR3 DNA sequence: TGTGCCAGCAGTAAAGGTAGCAGGGGAAACTATGGCTACACCTTC.